Considering frequency, the clone carrying this T cell receptor beta chain is large (0.1 to 1%). Germline V gives CDR1 LGHDT, CDR2 YNNKEL (reference sequence). The CDR3 extends over 14 amino acids. The sample is drawn from a study of CD8 T cells in cerebrospinal fluid in Alzheimer's disease. Each CDR3 protein gets one entry in TCRdb, which reprocessed the 10x single-cell sequencing reads and gives no DNA. Reported are about 820 distinct CDR3 sequences; the ten largest clones contain roughly an eighth. V is TRBV3-1 and J is TRBJ1-6; TCRdb's D call, TRBD1, is unchecked because there is no DNA. Material for sequencing was cerebrospinal fluid. The TCR was taken from a human donor with Parkinson's disease. The CDR3 loop reads CASSTGQGRSPLHF.